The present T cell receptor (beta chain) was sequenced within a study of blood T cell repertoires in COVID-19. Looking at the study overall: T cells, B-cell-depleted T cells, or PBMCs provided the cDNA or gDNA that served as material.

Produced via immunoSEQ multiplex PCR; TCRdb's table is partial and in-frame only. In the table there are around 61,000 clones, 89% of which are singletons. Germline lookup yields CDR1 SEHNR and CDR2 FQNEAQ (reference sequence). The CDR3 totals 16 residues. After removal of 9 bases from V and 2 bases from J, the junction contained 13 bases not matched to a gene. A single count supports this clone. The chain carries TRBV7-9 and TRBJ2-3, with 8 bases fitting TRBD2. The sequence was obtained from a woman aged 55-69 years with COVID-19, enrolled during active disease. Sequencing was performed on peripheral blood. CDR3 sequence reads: CASRGIAGFFTDTQYF. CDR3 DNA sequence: TGTGCCAGTCGAGGGATAGCGGGATTCTTCACAGATACGCAGTATTTT.